In this sample, the clone carrying this T cell receptor (beta chain) turned up a few times. The V and J ends lost 1 base and 7 bases respectively, with 13 bases between them. Germline CDR1 and CDR2: SNHLY and FYNNEI. CDR3 length: 14 residues. Cohort assignment relied on participant-reported clinical history. This specimen comes from a study of blood T cell repertoires in COVID-19. The overall study: Samples representing acute and convalescent COVID-19 were sourced from the United States, Italy and Spain. Nucleic acid was either cDNA or gDNA, and it came from T cells, B-cell-depleted T cells, or PBMCs.

Profiled with immunoSEQ multiplex PCR; TCRdb holds only in-frame clones, not every one. The sample includes hundreds of thousands of clones, approximately 80% of them seen just once. This chain uses TRBV2 with TRBJ2-5; possibly TRBD1 for D (5 bases). What was sequenced was PBMCs or T cells enriched from blood (not recorded which). This clonotype originated in a woman aged 40 to 50 with acute COVID-19. CDR3: CASSEDAGRVTQYF. The CDR3 bases are TGTGCCAGCAGTGAAGATGCTGGCAGGGTGACCCAGTACTTC.